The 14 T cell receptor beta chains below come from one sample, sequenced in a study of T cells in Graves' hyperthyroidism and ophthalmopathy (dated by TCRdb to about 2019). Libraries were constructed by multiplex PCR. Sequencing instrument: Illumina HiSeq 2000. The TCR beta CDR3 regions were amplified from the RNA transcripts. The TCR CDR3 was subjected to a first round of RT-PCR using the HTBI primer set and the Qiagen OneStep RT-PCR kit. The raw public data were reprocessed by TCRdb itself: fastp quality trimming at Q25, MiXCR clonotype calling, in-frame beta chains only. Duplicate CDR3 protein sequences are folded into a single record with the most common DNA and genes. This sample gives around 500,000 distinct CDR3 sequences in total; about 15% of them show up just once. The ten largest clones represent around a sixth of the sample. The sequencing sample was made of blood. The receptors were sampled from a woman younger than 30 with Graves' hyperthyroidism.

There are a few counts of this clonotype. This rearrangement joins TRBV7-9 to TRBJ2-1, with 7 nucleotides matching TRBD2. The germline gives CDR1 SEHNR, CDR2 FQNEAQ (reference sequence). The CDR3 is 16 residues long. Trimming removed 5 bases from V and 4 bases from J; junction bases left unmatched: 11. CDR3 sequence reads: CASSSSREVMYNEQFF. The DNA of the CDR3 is TGTGCCAGCAGCAGTTCACGGGAGGTGATGTACAATGAGCAGTTCTTC.

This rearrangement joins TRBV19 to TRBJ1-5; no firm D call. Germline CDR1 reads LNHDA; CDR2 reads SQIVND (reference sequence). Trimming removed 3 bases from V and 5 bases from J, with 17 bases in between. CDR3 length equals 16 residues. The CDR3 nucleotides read TGTGCCAGTAGTATCCCAAACCCTACAGAGTATCAGCCCCAGCATTTT. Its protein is CASSIPNPTEYQPQHF.

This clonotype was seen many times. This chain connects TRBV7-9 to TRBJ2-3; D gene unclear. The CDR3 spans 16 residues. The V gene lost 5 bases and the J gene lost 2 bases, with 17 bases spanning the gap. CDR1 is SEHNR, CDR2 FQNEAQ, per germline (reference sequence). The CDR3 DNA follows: TGTGCCAGCAGCCATCATCCCCGACGGCCCACAGATACGCAGTATTTT. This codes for CASSHHPRRPTDTQYF.

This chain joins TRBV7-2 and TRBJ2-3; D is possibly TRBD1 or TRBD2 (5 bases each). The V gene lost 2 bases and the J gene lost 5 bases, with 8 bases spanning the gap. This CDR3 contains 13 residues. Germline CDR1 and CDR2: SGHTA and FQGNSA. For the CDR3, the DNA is TGTGCCAGCAGCTTACTTGGGGGAGATACGCAGTATTTT. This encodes CASSLLGGDTQYF.

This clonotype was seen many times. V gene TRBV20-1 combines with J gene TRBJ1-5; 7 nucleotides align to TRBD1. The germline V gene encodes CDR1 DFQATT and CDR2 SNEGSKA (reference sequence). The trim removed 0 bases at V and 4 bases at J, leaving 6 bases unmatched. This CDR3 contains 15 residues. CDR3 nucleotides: TGCAGTGCTAGAGATGACAGGGTCCGAAATCAGCCCCAGCATTTT. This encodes CSARDDRVRNQPQHF.

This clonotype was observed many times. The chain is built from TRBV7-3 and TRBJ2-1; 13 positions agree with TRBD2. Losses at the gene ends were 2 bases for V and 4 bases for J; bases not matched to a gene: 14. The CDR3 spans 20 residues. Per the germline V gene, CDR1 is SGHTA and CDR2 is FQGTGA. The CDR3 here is CASSLAGTSGMKGQYNEQFF. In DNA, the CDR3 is TGTGCCAGCAGCTTAGCCGGGACTAGCGGGATGAAAGGTCAATACAATGAGCAGTTCTTC.

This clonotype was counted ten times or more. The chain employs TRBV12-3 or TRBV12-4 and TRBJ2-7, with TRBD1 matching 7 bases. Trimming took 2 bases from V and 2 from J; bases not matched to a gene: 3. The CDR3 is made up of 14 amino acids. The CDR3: CASSLTTGAYEQYV. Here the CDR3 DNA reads TGTGCCAGCAGTTTAACAACAGGGGCCTACGAGCAGTACGTC.

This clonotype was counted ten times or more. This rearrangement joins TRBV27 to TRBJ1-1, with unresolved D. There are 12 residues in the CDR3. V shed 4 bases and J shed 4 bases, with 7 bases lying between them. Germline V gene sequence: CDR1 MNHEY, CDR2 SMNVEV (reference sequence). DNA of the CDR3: TGTGCCAGCAGTTCCTCTATCACTGAAGCTTTCTTT. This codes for CASSSSITEAFF.

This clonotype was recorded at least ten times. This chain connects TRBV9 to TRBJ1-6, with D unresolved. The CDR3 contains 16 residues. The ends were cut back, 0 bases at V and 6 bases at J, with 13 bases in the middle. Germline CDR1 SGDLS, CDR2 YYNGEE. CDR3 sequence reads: CASSVGDFHSNSPLHF. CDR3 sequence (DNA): TGTGCCAGCAGCGTAGGTGACTTTCACTCTAATTCACCCCTCCACTTT.

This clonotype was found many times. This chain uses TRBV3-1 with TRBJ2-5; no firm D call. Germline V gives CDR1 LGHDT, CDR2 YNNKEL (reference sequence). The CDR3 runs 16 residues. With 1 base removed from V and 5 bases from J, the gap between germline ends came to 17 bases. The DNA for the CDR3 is TGTGCCAGCAGCCAAGGGGCTAATTTGGTGTATGAGACCCAGTACTTC. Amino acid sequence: CASSQGANLVYETQYF.

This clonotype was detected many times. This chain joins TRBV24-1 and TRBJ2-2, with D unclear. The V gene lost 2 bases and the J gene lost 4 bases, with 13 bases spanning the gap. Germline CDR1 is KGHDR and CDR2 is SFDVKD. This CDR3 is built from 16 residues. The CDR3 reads CATSDSGPKVTGELFF. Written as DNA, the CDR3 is TGTGCCACCAGTGATTCGGGCCCGAAAGTCACCGGGGAGCTGTTTTTT.

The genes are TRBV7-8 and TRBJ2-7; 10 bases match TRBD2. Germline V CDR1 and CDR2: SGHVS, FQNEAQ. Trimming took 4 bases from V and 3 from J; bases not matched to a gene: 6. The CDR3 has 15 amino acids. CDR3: CASSSLQREGYEQYF. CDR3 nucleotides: TGTGCCAGCAGCTCCCTCCAGCGGGAGGGCTACGAGCAGTACTTC. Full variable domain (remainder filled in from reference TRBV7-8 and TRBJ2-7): GAGVSQSPRYKVAKRGQDVALRCDPISGHVSLFWYQQALGQGPEFLTYFQNEAQLDKSGLPSDRFFAERPEGSVSTLKIQRTQQEDSAVYLCASSSLQREGYEQYFGPGTRLTVT.

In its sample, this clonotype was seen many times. The DNA for the CDR3 is TGTGCCAGCAGCCTACTGGGGCCCACAGATACGCAGTATTTT. It yields the protein CASSLLGPTDTQYF. V usage is TRBV6-1 and J usage is TRBJ2-3, with D tentatively TRBD1 (5 bases). This CDR3 contains 14 residues. Germline CDR1 is MNHNS and CDR2 is SASEGT. Trimming removed 6 bases from V and 2 bases from J, with 12 bases in between.

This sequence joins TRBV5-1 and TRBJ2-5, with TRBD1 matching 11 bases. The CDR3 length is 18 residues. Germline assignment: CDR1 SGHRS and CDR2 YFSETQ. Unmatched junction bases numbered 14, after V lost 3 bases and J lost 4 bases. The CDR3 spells CASSSRPGQGGERETQYF. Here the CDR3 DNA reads TGCGCCAGCAGCTCCCGACCGGGACAGGGGGGGGAGAGAGAGACCCAGTACTTC. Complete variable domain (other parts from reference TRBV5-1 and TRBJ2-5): KAGVTQTPRYLIKTRGQQVTLSCSPISGHRSVSWYQQTPGQGLQFLFEYFSETQRNKGNFPGRFSGRQFSNSRSEMNVSTLELGDSALYLCASSSRPGQGGERETQYFGPGTRLLVL.